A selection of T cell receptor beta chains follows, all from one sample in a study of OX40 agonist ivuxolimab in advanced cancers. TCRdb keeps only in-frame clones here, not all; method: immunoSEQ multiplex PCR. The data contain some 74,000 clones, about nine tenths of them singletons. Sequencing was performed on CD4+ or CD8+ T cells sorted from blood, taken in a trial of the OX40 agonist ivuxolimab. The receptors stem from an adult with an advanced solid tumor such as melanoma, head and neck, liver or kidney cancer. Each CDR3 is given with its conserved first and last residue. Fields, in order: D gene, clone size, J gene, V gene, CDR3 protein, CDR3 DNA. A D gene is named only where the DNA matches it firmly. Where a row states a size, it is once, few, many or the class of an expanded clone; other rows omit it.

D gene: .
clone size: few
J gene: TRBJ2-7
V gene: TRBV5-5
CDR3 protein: CASSLEWSGSEQYF
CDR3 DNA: TGTGCCAGCAGCTTGGAATGGTCGGGATCCGAGCAGTACTTC

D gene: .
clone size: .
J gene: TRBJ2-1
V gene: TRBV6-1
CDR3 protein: CASRGTGTNYNEQFF
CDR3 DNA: TGTGCCAGCAGAGGAACCGGGACCAACTACAATGAGCAGTTCTTC

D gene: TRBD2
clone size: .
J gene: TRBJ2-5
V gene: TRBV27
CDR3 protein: CASSLLAGVGLETQYF
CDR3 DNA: TGTGCCAGCAGTTTACTAGCGGGAGTGGGGTTGGAGACCCAGTACTTC

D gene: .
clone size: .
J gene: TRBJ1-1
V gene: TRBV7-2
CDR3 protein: CASSLVGDTEAFF
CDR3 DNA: TGTGCCAGCAGCTTAGTGGGAGACACTGAAGCTTTCTTT

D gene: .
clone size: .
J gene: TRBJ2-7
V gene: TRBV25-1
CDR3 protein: CASSVGRNSYEQYF
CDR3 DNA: TGTGCCAGCAGTGTGGGACGGAACTCCTACGAGCAGTACTTC

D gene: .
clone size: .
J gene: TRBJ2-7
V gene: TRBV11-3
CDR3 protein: CASSPTAGTSYEQYF
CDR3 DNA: TGTGCCAGCAGCCCGACCGCCGGGACCTCCTACGAGCAGTACTTC

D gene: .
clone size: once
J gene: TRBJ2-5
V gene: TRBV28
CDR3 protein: CASSFQSRGSQETQYF
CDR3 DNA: TGTGCCAGCAGTTTCCAGTCTCGGGGGAGTCAAGAGACCCAGTACTTC

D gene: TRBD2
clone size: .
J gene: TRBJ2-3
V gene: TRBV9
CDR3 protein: CASSVGPGLVSTDTQYF
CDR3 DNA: TGTGCCAGCAGCGTGGGCCCCGGACTAGTTAGCACAGATACGCAGTATTTT

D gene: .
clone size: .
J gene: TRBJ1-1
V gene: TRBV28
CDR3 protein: CASRQSGGTEAFF
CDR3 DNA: TGTGCCAGCAGGCAAAGTGGGGGCACTGAAGCTTTCTTT

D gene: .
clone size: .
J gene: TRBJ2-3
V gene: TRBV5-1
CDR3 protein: CASSLMFVRDTQYF
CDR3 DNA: TGCGCCAGCAGCTTGATGTTTGTCAGAGATACGCAGTATTTT

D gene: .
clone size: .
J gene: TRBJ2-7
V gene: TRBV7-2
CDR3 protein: CASSLGASRSYEQYF
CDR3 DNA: TGTGCCAGCAGCTTAGGGGCGAGTCGCTCCTACGAGCAGTACTTC

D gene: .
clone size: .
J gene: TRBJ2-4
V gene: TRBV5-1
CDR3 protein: CASSSPGAENIQYF
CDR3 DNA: TGCGCCAGCAGCTCGCCAGGGGCTGAAAACATTCAGTACTTC

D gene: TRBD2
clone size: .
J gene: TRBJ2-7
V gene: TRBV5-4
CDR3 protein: CASSRPGREGSYEQYF
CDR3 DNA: TGTGCCAGCAGCCGACCGGGGCGGGAGGGGTCCTACGAGCAGTACTTC

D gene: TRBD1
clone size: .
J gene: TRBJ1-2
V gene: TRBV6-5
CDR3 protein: CASRPTGVVYGYTF
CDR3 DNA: TGTGCCAGCAGGCCGACAGGGGTCGTCTATGGCTACACCTTC

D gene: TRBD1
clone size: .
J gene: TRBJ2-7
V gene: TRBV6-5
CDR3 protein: CASSSGTETFYEQYF
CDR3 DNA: TGTGCCAGCAGTTCGGGGACAGAAACCTTCTACGAGCAGTACTTC

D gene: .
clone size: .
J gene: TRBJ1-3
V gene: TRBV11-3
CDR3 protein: CASSLSGISGNTIYF
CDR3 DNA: TGTGCCAGCAGCCTGTCCGGGATATCTGGAAACACCATATATTTT

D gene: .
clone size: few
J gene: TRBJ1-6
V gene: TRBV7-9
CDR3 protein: CASSLEGGSPLHF
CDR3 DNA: TGTGCCAGCAGCCTAGAGGGAGGCTCACCCCTCCACTTT

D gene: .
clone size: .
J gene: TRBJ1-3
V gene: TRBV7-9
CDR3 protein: CASSRFSGNTIYF
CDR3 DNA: TGTGCCAGCAGCCGTTTCTCTGGAAACACCATATATTTT

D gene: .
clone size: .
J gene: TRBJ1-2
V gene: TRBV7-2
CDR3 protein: CASSSSRTSYGYTF
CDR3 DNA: TGTGCCAGCAGCTCTTCAAGAACCTCATATGGCTACACCTTC

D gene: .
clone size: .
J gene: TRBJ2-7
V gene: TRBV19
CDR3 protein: CASSIPVGASYEQYF
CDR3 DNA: TGTGCCAGTAGTATCCCAGTTGGCGCCAGTTACGAGCAGTACTTC

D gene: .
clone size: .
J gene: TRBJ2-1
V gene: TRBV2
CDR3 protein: CASSEVDEQFF
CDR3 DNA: TGTGCCAGCAGTGAAGTGGATGAGCAGTTCTTC

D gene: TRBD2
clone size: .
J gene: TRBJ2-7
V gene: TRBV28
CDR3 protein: CASSPADASGGYEQYF
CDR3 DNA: TGTGCCAGCAGCCCAGCCGACGCCTCGGGGGGGTACGAGCAGTACTTC

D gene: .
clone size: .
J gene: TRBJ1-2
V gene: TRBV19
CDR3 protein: CASSMTQGGGYTF
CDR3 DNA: TGTGCCAGTAGTATGACTCAAGGAGGTGGCTACACCTTC

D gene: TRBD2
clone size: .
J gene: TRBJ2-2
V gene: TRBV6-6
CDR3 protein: CASTLAGVTGELFF
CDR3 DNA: TGTGCCAGCACTTTAGCGGGAGTAACCGGGGAGCTGTTTTTT

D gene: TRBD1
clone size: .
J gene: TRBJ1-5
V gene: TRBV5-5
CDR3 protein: CASSLTGTGTEGGNQPQHF
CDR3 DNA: TGTGCCAGCAGCTTGACCGGGACAGGGACGGAGGGGGGCAATCAGCCCCAGCATTTT

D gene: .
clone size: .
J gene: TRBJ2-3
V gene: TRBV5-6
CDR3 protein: CASSSNRDTQYF
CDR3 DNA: TGTGCCAGCAGCTCAAACAGGGATACGCAGTATTTT

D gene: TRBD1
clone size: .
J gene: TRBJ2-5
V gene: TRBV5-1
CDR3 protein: CASSLGTEETQYF
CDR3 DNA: TGCGCCAGCAGCCTGGGGACAGAAGAGACCCAGTACTTC

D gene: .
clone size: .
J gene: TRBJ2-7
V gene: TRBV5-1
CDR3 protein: CASSSLGGLAYEQYF
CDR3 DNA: TGCGCCAGCAGCTCCCTTGGGGGGCTTGCCTACGAGCAGTACTTC

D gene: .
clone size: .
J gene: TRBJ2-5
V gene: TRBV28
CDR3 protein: CASSRSGVGETQYF
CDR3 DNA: TGTGCCAGCAGTAGATCAGGGGTGGGTGAGACCCAGTACTTC

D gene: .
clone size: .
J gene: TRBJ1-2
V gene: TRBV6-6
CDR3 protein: CASKANYGYTF
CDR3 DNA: TGTGCCAGCAAAGCTAACTATGGCTACACCTTC

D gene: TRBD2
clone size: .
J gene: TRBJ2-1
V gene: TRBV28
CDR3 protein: CASSLHGGWFF
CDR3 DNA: TGTGCCAGCAGTTTACACGGGGGGTGGTTCTTC

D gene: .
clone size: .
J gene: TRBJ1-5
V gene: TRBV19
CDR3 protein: CASTPGNYQPQHF
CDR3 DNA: TGTGCCAGTACCCCAGGTAATTATCAGCCCCAGCATTTT